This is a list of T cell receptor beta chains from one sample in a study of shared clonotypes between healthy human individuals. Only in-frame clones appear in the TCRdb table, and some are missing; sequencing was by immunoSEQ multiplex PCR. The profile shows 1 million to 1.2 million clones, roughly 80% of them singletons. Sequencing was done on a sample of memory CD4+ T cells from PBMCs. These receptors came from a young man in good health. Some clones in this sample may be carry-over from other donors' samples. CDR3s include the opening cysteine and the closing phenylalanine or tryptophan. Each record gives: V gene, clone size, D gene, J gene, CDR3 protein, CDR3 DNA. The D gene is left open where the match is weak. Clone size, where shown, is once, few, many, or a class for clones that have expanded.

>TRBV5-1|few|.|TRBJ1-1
CASSERVVNTEAFF
TGCGCCAGCAGCGAAAGAGTGGTGAACACTGAAGCTTTCTTT
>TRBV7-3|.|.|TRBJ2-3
CASSLSPIASTDTQYF
TGTGCCAGCAGCTTATCCCCCATCGCTAGCACAGATACGCAGTATTTT
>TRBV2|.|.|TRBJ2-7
CATSDVGGFSYEQYF
TGTGCCACCAGCGATGTGGGAGGTTTCTCCTACGAGCAGTACTTC
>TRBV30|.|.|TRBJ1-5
CAWSRGGQPQHF
TGTGCCTGGAGCAGGGGCGGACAGCCCCAGCATTTT
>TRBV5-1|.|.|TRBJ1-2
CASSLGQGGYTF
TGCGCCAGCAGCTTGGGGCAGGGCGGCTACACCTTC
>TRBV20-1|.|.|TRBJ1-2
CSNGGYTF
TGCAGTAACGGCGGCTACACCTTC
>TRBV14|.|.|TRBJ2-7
CASSPSVGGGEGEQYF
TGTGCCAGCAGCCCCTCAGTTGGGGGAGGAGAAGGCGAGCAGTACTTC
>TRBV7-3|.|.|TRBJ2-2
CASSQTGNTGELFF
TGTGCCAGCAGCCAAACCGGCAACACCGGGGAGCTGTTTTTT
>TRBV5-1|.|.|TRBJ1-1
CASSLGGGRATEAFF
TGCGCCAGCAGCTTGGGTGGGGGACGGGCGACTGAAGCTTTCTTT
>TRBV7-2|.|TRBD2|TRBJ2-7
CASSSPLRLAGVQYF
TGTGCCAGCAGCTCCCCATTGAGACTAGCGGGAGTGCAGTACTTC
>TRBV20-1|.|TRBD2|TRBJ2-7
CSLAGPYEQYF
TGCAGTCTAGCGGGGCCCTACGAGCAGTACTTC
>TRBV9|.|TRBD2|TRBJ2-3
CASSASLAGGRTDTQYF
TGTGCCAGCAGCGCCTCACTAGCGGGGGGACGCACAGATACGCAGTATTTT
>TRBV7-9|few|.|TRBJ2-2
CASSFGTITGELFF
TGTGCCAGCAGCTTCGGTACGATCACCGGGGAGCTGTTTTTT
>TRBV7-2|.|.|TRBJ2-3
CASSRDPGRPDTQYF
TGTGCCAGCAGTCGGGACCCCGGTCGCCCAGATACGCAGTATTTT
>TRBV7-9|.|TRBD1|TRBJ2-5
CASSWTGAEKTQYF
TGTGCCAGCAGCTGGACAGGGGCGGAAAAGACCCAGTACTTC
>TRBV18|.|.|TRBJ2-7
CASSPLGRGITYEQYF
TGTGCCAGCTCACCACTGGGCCGGGGGATCACCTACGAGCAGTACTTC
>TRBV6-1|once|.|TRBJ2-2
CASSARHLGPELFF
TGTGCCAGCAGCGCACGACACCTGGGCCCGGAGCTGTTTTTT
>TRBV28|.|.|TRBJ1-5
CASSRDGNQPQHF
TGTGCCAGCAGCCGGGACGGAAATCAGCCCCAGCATTTT
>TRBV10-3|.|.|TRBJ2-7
CAISDSLGGAYEQYF
TGTGCCATCAGTGACTCGCTTGGAGGGGCCTACGAGCAGTACTTC
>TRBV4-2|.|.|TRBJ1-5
CASSQDPNQPQHF
TGTGCCAGCAGCCAAGACCCAAATCAGCCCCAGCATTTT
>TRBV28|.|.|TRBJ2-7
CASSSGRRYEQYF
TGTGCCAGCAGTTCCGGGCGGCGGTACGAGCAGTACTTC
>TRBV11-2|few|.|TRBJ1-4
CASSSRWPTLFF
TGTGCCAGCAGCTCCCGGTGGCCTACGCTGTTTTTT
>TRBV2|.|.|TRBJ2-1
CASSISRAYNEQFF
TGTGCCAGCAGTATATCTAGGGCCTACAATGAGCAGTTCTTC